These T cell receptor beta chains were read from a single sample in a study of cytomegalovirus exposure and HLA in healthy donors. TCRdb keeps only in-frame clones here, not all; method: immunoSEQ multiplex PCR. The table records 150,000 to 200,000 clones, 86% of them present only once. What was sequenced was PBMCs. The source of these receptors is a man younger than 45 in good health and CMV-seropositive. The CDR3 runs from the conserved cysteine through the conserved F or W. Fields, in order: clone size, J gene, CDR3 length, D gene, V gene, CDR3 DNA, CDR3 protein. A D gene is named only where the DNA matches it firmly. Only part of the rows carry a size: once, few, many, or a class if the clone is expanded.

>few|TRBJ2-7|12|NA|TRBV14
TGTGCCAGCAGCCAAGGAATCTACGAGCAGTACTTC
CASSQGIYEQYF
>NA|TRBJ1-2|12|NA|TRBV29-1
TGCAGCGTTGTATTGGAAAACTATGGCTACACCTTC
CSVVLENYGYTF
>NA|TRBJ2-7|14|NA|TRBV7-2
TGTGCCAGCAGCTTAGTCGGGGAAAGGGGTGAGCAGTACTTC
CASSLVGERGEQYF
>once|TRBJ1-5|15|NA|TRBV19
TGTGCCAGTAGGCGAACAGTGCCCGGCAATCAGCCCCAGCATTTT
CASRRTVPGNQPQHF
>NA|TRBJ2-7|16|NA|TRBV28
TGTGCCAGCAGTCCCCGGAGAGCGGGCGTCGCCTACGAGCAGTACTTC
CASSPRRAGVAYEQYF
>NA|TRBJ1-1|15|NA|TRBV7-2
TGTGCCAGCAGCCCACCTCGAGGGGGGAGGACTGAAGCTTTCTTT
CASSPPRGGRTEAFF
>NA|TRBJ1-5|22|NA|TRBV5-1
TGCGCCAGCAGCTTGGACGCAGCATTTCCTGGGACTACAGCATTAGGGAATCAGCCCCAGCATTTT
CASSLDAAFPGTTALGNQPQHF
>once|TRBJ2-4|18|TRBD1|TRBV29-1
TGCAGCGTTGTAATTCCAAGAGGACAGGGGGCGGGAGGGAACATTCAGTACTTC
CSVVIPRGQGAGGNIQYF
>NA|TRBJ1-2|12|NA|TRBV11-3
TGTGCCAGCAGCTTAGCCGGGGATGGCTACACCTTC
CASSLAGDGYTF
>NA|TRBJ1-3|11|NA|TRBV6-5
TGTGCCAGCAGGGATGTAAACACCATATATTTT
CASRDVNTIYF
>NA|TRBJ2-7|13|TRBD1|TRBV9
TGTGCCAGCAGCGCCCGGACAGGGGCCGAGCAGTACTTC
CASSARTGAEQYF
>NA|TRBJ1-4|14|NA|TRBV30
TGTGCCTGGAGCACGGTTGCAACTAATGAAAAACTGTTTTTT
CAWSTVATNEKLFF
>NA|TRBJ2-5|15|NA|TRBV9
TGTGCCAGCAGCCCTTTCACCGGGGAATTTGGGACCCAGTACTTC
CASSPFTGEFGTQYF
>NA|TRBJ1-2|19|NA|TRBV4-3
TGCGCCAGCAGCCAAGAAGTGGCCGGCCCAGGGGCGACCCACTATGGCTACACCTTC
CASSQEVAGPGATHYGYTF
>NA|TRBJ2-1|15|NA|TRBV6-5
TGTGCCAGCGGCCTGGGCTTTAGCTCCTACAATGAGCAGTTCTTC
CASGLGFSSYNEQFF
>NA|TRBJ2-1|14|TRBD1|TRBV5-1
TGCGCCAGCAGCTCTACAAACAGGGGGCCAGGGCAGTTCTTC
CASSSTNRGPGQFF
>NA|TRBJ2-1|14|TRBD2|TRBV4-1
TGCGCCAGCAGCCAAGGCCTAGCGGAGAATGAGCAGTTCTTC
CASSQGLAENEQFF
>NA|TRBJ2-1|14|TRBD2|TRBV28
TGTGCCAGCAGTTCCCAGCGGGATTACAATGAGCAGTTCTTC
CASSSQRDYNEQFF
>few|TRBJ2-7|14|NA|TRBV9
TGTGCCAGCAGCCCCGCCTCCGCCTCCTACGAGCAGTACTTC
CASSPASASYEQYF
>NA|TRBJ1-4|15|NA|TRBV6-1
TGTGCCAGCAGTGATTCGACAGTTGGTGAGGAAAAACTGTTTTTT
CASSDSTVGEEKLFF
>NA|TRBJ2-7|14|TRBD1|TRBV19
TGTGCCAGTACCCCGACAGGGAAAAACTACGAGCAGTACTTC
CASTPTGKNYEQYF
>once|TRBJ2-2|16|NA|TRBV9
TGTGCCAGCAGCGTAGCTTCCAGCGGTTACGCCGGGGAGCTGTTTTTT
CASSVASSGYAGELFF
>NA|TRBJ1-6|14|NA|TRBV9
TGTGCCAGCAGCTCGCGTGGGGGTAATTCACCCCTCCACTTT
CASSSRGGNSPLHF
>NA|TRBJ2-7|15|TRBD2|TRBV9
TGTGCCAGCGCCAGAACTAGCGGGTTTTCCTACGAGCAGTACTTC
CASARTSGFSYEQYF
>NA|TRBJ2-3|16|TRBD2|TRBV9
TGTGCCAGCAGCCTCCTAGCGGGGGCCTTCACAGATACGCAGTATTTT
CASSLLAGAFTDTQYF
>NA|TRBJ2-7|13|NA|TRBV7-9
TGTGCCAGCAGCGCAGTACGGACCTACGAGCAGTACTTC
CASSAVRTYEQYF
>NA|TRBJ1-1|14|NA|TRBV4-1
TGCGCCAGCAGCCAACCCGGGGGTTTCGATGAAGCTTTCTTT
CASSQPGGFDEAFF
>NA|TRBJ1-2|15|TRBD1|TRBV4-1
TGCGCCAGCAGCCAAGGTGACAGGGGGAACTATGGCTACACCTTC
CASSQGDRGNYGYTF
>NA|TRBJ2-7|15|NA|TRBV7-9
TGTGCCAGCAGCATCTACAGGGCGGGACACTACGAGCAGTACTTC
CASSIYRAGHYEQYF
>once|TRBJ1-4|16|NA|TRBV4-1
TGCGCCAGCAGCCAAGCTGCGAGGGACTTAAATGAAAAACTGTTTTTT
CASSQAARDLNEKLFF
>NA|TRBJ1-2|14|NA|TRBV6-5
TGTGCCAGCAGTTACTCAGGGTCCGCTAGAGGCTACACCTTC
CASSYSGSARGYTF
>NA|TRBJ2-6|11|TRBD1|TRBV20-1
TGCAGTGCTTGGGACAGAGACGTCCTGACTTTC
CSAWDRDVLTF
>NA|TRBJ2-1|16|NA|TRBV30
TGTGCCTGGAGGGGCGGGACTCCTAGCTCCTACAATGAGCAGTTCTTC
CAWRGGTPSSYNEQFF
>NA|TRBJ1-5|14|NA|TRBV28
TGTGCCAGCAGTTTCTTCCAAGTGGGTCAGCCCCAGCATTTT
CASSFFQVGQPQHF
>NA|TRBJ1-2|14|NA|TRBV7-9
TGTGCCAGCAGCTCCCTAGGGAACCCCTATGGCTACACCTTC
CASSSLGNPYGYTF
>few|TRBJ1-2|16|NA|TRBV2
TGTGCCAGCAGTGGGGAGGGACCGACGGGTGGCTATGGCTACACCTTC
CASSGEGPTGGYGYTF
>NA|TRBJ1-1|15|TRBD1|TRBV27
TGTGCCAGCAGTGTAAGGACAGGGGGATGGACTGAAGCTTTCTTT
CASSVRTGGWTEAFF
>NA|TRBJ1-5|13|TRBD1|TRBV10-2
TGCGCCAGCAGCGACAGGGCAAGGGAGCCCCAGCATTTT
CASSDRAREPQHF
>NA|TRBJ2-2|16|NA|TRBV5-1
TGCGCCAGCAGCCCCCTTTATGGGCAGAACACCGGGGAGCTGTTTTTT
CASSPLYGQNTGELFF
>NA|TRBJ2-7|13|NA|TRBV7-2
TGTGCCAGCAGCTCGGGCGGGGCTAGCGAGCAGTACTTC
CASSSGGASEQYF
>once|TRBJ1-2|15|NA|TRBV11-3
TGTGCCAGCAGCTTAACGGCAGGACTAAACTATGGCTACACCTTC
CASSLTAGLNYGYTF
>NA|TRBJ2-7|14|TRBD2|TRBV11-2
TGTGCCAGCAGCCCCGGGACTAGCGGGGGGGCCCAACACTTC
CASSPGTSGGAQHF
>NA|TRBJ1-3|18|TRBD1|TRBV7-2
TGTGCCAGCAGCCCCAAGGGAGAAAGGGGACAGGGGCTCAACACCATATATTTT
CASSPKGERGQGLNTIYF
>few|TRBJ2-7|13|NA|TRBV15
TGTGCCACCAGTCGCGACAGGAGTTACGAGCAGTACTTC
CATSRDRSYEQYF
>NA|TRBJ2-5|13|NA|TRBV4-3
TGCGCCAGCAGCCAAGATCGGAGGGAGACCCAGTACTTC
CASSQDRRETQYF
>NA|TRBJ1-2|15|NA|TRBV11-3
TGTGCCAGCAGCTTAGGGGACCGTCGGGCGTATGGCTACACCTTC
CASSLGDRRAYGYTF